These 9 T cell receptor beta chains originate from one sample sequenced in a study of T cells after yellow fever vaccination. A single record per CDR3 protein comes from TCRdb applying MiXCR to the 5' RACE reads. This table has some 300,000 distinct CDR3 sequences, 3.6% appearing once. The input for sequencing was PBMCs, taken on the day of the yellow fever booster vaccination. The source of these receptors is a man between 18 and 35 years old who received the YFV17D yellow fever vaccine.

Many counts were recorded for this clonotype. The chain has TRBV12-3 or TRBV12-4 and TRBJ2-4; tentatively, D is TRBD1 or TRBD2 (5 bases each). The CDR3 runs 14 residues. V dropped 6 bases and J dropped 2 bases, with 11 bases sitting between them. The CDR3 DNA reads as TGTGCCAGCAGGGTCTGGGGGACCAAAAACATTCAGTACTTC. Translating it yields CASRVWGTKNIQYF.

This clonotype was picked up many times. V and J are TRBV5-1 and TRBJ1-2, with a possible D match to TRBD1 (5 bases). Trimming took off 1 base at V and 2 bases at J, with 9 bases between the two ends. The CDR3 totals 14 residues. The germline V gene encodes CDR1 SGHRS and CDR2 YFSETQ. In nucleotides, the CDR3 is TGCGCCAGCAGCTTGTCCCCAGGGAACTATGGCTACACCTTC. Its translation is CASSLSPGNYGYTF.

The V call is TRBV6-6, the J call TRBJ1-5, with 7 bases that match TRBD1. There are 15 residues in the CDR3. The J segment lost 3 bases and the V segment lost 7 bases, leaving 9 bases of the junction unmatched. Germline CDR1 and CDR2: MNHNY and SVGAGI (reference sequence). CDR3 protein: CASKPQGQPNQPQHF. DNA for the CDR3: TGTGCCAGCAAGCCCCAGGGACAGCCCAATCAGCCCCAGCATTTT.

For the CDR3, the DNA is TGTGCCAGCAGCCAAGACAACAGGGTTGGGTCCAATGAGCAGTTCTTC. Protein sequence: CASSQDNRVGSNEQFF. This rearrangement joins TRBV3-1 to TRBJ2-1; possibly TRBD1 for D (6 bases). The germline gives CDR1 LGHDT, CDR2 YNNKEL (reference sequence). The CDR3 totals 16 residues. Trimming pared 0 bases from V and 6 bases from J, leaving 15 bases between.

This clonotype was seen repeatedly, ten times or more. This rearrangement joins TRBV7-6 to TRBJ2-4; a weak D match, TRBD1 (7 bases). Germline loops: CDR1 SGHVS, CDR2 FNYEAQ. The V end was cut by 5 bases, the J end by 8 bases, with 16 bases between. The CDR3 loop spans 14 amino acids. The CDR3: CASSMTGWGDIQYF. CDR3 DNA sequence: TGTGCCAGCAGCATGACAGGGTGGGGGGACATTCAGTACTTC. Variable domain in full (rest from reference TRBV7-6 and TRBJ2-4): GAGVSQSPRYKVTKRGQDVALRCDPISGHVSLYWYRQALGQGPEFLTYFNYEAQQDKSGLPNDRFSAERPEGSISTLTIQRTEQRDSAMYRCASSMTGWGDIQYFGAGTRLSVL.

The V call is TRBV7-2, the J call TRBJ1-2; D is possibly TRBD1 (6 bases). V lost 4 bases to trimming and J lost 6 bases, with 15 bases between them. The CDR3 totals 14 residues. The germline CDR1 and CDR2 sequences are SGHTA and FQGNSA. The CDR3 loop reads CASSYRDRSNGYTF. CDR3 DNA: TGTGCCAGCAGCTACCGAGACAGGTCAAATGGCTACACCTTC.

In its sample, this clonotype was seen a few times. The chain carries TRBV6-2 or TRBV6-3 and TRBJ2-3; TRBD1 or TRBD2 may be the D gene (5 bases each). The CDR3 loop spans 15 amino acids. V shed 6 bases and J shed 11 bases, with 24 bases lying between them. Germline CDR1 and CDR2: MNHEY and SVGEGT. CDR3 protein: CASSFPKITGAGQYF. The CDR3 DNA reads TGTGCCAGCAGCTTCCCTAAAATAACAGGTGCGGGGCAGTATTTT.

This clonotype showed up just a few times. This sequence joins TRBV7-3 and TRBJ2-7; no reliable D call. V shed 0 bases and J shed 2 bases, with 11 bases lying between them. From germline, CDR1 is SGHTA and CDR2 FQGTGA. The CDR3 sequence is 15 residues long. CDR3 loop: CASSLTRTYPYEQYF. Here the CDR3 DNA reads TGTGCCAGCAGCTTAACGCGCACGTACCCCTACGAGCAGTACTTC.

The genes are TRBV5-4 and TRBJ2-3; 9 bases are a match to TRBD2. The CDR3 consists of 17 residues. The ends lost 0 bases at V and 0 bases at J; junction bases unmatched: 5. CDR1 and CDR2 from the germline V gene are SGHNT and YYREEE (reference sequence). CDR3 sequence (DNA): TGTGCCAGCAGCTTGGGTGGTCTAGCGGGGAGCACAGATACGCAGTATTTT. Protein product: CASSLGGLAGSTDTQYF.